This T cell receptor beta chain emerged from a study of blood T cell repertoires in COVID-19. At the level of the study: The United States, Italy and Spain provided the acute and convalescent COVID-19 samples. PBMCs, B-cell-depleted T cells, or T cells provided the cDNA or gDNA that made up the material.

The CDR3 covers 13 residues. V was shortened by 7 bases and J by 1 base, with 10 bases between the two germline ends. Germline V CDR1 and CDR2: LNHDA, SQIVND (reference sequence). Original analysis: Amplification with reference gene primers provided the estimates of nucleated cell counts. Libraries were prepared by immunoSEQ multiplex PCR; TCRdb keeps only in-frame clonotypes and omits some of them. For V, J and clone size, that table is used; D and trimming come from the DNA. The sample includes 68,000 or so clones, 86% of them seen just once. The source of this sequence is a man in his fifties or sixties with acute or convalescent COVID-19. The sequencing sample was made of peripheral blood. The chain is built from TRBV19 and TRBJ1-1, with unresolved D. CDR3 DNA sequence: TGTGCCAGTACCCCGAGGGCGAACACTGAAGCTTTCTTT. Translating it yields CASTPRANTEAFF. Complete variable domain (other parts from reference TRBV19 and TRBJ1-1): DGGITQSPKYLFRKEGQNVTLSCEQNLNHDAMYWYRQDPGQGLRLIYYSQIVNDFQKGDIAEGYSVSREKKESFPLTVTSAQKNPTAFYLCASTPRANTEAFFGQGTRLTVV.